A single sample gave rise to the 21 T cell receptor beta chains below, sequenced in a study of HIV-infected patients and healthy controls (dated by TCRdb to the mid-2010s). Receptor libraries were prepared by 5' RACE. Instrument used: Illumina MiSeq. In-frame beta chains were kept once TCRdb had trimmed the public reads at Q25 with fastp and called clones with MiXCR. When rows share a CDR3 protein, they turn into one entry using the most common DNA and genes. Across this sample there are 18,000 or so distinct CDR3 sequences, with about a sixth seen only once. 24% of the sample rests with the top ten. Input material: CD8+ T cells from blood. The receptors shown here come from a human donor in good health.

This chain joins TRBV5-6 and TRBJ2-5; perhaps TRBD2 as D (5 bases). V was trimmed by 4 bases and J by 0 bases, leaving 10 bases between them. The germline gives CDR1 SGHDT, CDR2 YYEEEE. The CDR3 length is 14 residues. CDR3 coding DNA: TGTGCCAGCAGCCTGGGAGACAACCAAGAGACCCAGTACTTC. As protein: CASSLGDNQETQYF.

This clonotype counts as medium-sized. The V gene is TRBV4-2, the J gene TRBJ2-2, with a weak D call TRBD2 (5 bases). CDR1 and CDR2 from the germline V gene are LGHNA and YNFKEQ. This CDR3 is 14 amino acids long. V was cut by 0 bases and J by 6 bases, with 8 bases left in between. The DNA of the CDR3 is TGTGCCAGCAGCCAAGAGGGTAGCGCCGGGGAGCTGTTTTTT. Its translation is CASSQEGSAGELFF.

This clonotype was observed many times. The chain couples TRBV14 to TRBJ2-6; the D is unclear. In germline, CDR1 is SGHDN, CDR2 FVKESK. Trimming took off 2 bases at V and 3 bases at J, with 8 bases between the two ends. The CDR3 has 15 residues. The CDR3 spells CASSQTLLGANVLTF. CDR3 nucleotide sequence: TGTGCCAGCAGCCAAACCCTTCTTGGGGCCAACGTCCTGACTTTC.

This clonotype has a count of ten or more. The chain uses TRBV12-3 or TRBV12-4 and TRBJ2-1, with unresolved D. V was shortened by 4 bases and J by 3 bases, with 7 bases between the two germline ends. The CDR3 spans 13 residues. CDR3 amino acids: CASSSAIYNEQFF. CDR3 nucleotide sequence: TGTGCCAGCAGTTCCGCGATCTACAATGAGCAGTTCTTC.

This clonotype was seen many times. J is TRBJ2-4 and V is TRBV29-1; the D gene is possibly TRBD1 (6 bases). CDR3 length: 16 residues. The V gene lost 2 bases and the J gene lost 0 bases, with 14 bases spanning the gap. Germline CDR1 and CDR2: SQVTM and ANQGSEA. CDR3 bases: TGCAGCGTTGAACCTCTGGACAGACTAGCCAAAAACATTCAGTACTTC. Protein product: CSVEPLDRLAKNIQYF.

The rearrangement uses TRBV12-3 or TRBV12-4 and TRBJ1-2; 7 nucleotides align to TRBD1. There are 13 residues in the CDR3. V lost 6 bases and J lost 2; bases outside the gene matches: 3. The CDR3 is CASRETGNYGYTF. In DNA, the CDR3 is TGTGCCAGCAGGGAGACAGGGAACTATGGCTACACCTTC.

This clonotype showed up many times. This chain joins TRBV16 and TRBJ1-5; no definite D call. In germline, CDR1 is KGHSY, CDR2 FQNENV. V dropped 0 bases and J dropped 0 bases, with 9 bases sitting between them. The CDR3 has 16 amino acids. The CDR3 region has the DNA TGTGCCAGCAGCCAATCGATCAGTTATAGCAATCAGCCCCAGCATTTT. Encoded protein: CASSQSISYSNQPQHF.

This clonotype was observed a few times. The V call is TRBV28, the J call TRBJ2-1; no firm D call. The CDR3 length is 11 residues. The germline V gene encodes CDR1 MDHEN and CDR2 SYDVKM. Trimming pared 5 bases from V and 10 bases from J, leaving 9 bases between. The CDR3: CASSMAGEQFF. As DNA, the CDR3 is TGTGCCAGCAGTATGGCAGGAGAGCAGTTCTTC.

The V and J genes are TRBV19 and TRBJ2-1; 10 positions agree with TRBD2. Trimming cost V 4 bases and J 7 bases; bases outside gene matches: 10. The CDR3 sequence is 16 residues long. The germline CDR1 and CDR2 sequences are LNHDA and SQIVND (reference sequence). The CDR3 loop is CASSTIAGGHLNEQFF. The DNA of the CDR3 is TGTGCCAGTAGTACTATAGCGGGGGGCCACCTTAATGAGCAGTTCTTC. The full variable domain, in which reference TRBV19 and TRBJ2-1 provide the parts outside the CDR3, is DGGITQSPKYLFRKEGQNVTLSCEQNLNHDAMYWYRQDPGQGLRLIYYSQIVNDFQKGDIAEGYSVSREKKESFPLTVTSAQKNPTAFYLCASSTIAGGHLNEQFFGPGTRLTVL.

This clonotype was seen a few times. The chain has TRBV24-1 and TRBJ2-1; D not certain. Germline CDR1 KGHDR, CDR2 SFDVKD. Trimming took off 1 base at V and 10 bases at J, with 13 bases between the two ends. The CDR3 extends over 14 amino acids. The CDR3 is CATSDFLTPGEQFF. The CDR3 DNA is TGTGCCACCAGTGATTTTTTAACGCCCGGGGAGCAGTTCTTC.

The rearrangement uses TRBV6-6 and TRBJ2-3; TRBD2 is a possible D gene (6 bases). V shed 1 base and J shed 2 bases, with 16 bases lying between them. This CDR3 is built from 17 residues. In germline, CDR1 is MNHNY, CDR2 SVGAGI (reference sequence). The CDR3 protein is CASSYLMRGGTTDTQYF. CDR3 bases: TGTGCCAGCAGTTACTTAATGCGCGGCGGGACCACAGATACGCAGTATTTT.

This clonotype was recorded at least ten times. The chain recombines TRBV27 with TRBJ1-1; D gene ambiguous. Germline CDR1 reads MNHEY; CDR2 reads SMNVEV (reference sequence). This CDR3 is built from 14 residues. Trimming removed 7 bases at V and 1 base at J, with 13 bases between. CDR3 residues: CASTPRLGNTEAFF. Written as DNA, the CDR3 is TGTGCCAGCACCCCTCGTCTGGGGAACACTGAAGCTTTCTTT.

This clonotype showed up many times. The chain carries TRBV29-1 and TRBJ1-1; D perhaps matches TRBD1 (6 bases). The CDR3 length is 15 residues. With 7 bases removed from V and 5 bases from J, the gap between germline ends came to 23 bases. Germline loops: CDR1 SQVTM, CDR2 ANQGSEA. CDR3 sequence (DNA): TGCAGCGCCATAACAGGGTACGTCGCTAGGACTGAAGCTTTCTTT. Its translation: CSAITGYVARTEAFF.

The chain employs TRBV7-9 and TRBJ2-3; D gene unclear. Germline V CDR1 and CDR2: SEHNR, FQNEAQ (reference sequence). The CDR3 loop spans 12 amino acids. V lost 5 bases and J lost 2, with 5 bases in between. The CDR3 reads CASSRYTDTQYF. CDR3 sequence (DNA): TGTGCCAGCAGCCGTTACACAGATACGCAGTATTTT.

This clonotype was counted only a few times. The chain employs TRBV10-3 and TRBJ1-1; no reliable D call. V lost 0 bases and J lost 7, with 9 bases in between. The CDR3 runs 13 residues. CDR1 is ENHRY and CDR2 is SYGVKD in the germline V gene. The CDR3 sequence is CAISESTAYEAFF. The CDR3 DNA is TGTGCCATCAGTGAGTCGACCGCCTATGAAGCTTTCTTT.

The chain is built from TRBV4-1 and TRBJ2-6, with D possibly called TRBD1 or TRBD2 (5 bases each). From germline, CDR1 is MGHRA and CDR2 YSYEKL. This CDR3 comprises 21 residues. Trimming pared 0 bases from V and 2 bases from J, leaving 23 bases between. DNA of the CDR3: TGCGCCAGCAGCCAAGATAGGCGTTCGGGCAGTGGGGGTCCTGGGGCCAACGTCCTGACTTTC. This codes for CASSQDRRSGSGGPGANVLTF.

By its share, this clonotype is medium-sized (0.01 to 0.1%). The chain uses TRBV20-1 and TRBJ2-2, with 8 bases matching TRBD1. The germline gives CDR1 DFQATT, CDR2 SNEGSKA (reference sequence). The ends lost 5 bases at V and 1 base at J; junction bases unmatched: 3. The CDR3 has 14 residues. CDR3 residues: CSARTGWNTGELFF. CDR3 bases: TGCAGTGCTCGGACAGGGTGGAACACCGGGGAGCTGTTTTTT.

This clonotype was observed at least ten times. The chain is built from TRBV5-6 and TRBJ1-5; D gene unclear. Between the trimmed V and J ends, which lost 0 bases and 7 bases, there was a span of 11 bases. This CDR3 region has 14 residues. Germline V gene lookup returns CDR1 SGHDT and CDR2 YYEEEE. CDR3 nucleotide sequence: TGTGCCAGCAGCTTGGATGGGTCCGGACAGCCCCAGCATTTT. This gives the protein CASSLDGSGQPQHF.

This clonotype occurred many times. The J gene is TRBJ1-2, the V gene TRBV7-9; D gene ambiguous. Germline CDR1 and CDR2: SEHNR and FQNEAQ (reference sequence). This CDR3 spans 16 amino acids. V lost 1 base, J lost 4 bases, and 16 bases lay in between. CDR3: CASSLVPADYPYGYTF. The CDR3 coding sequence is TGTGCCAGCAGCTTAGTTCCGGCAGACTACCCCTATGGCTACACCTTC.

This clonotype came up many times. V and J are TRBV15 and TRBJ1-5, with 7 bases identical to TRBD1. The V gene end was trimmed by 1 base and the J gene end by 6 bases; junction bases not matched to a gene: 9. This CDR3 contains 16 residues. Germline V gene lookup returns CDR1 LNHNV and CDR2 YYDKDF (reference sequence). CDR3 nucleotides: TGTGCCACCAGCAGAGGGAGCAGGGGGAACGGTCAGCCCCAGCATTTT. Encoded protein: CATSRGSRGNGQPQHF.

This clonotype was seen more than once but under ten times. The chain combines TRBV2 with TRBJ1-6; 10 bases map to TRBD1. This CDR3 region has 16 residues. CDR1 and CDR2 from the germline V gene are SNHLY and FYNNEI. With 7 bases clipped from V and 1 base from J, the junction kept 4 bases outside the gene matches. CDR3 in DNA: TGTGCCAGCAATCCGGGACAGGGGTCCTATAATTCACCCCTCCACTTT. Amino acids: CASNPGQGSYNSPLHF.